Here is one T cell receptor (beta chain) with its context. The record originates from a study of blood T cell repertoires in COVID-19. In the study overall: The samples span acute and convalescent COVID-19 from the United States, Italy and Spain. From T cells, B-cell-depleted T cells, or PBMCs came the material, which was cDNA or gDNA.

Method: immunoSEQ multiplex PCR; TCRdb's copy keeps in-frame clones and lacks some. Among approximately 210,000 clones listed, 80% were seen once. The CDR3 runs 13 residues. V was trimmed by 10 bases and J by 1 base, leaving 13 bases between them. Germline V CDR1 and CDR2: ENHRY, SYGVKD. This chain links TRBV10-3 with TRBJ1-1, with D possibly matching TRBD1 (6 bases). The origin of this receptor is a man between 25 and 39 years old with acute COVID-19. The specimen was PBMCs or T cells enriched from blood (not recorded which). The CDR3 protein is CATVRTANTEAFF. CDR3 nucleotides: TGTGCCACCGTTAGGACAGCGAACACTGAAGCTTTCTTT.